Detailed here is one T cell receptor (beta chain). These data come from a study of technical replicates of blood from several donors. TCRdb keeps only in-frame clones here, not all; method: immunoSEQ multiplex PCR. The sample includes around 67,000 clones, roughly 96% of them seen just once. With 5 bases removed from V and 7 bases from J, the gap between germline ends came to 14 bases. This CDR3 has 13 amino acids. The germline gives CDR1 SGHNT, CDR2 YENEEA. Input material: T cells isolated from PBMCs. This receptor was identified in a human donor in good health. J is TRBJ2-5 and V is TRBV11-3; D perhaps matches TRBD1 (6 bases). The DNA of the CDR3 is TGTGCCAGCAGCCCTGGACAGTTAGGGACCCAGTACTTC. This translates into CASSPGQLGTQYF.